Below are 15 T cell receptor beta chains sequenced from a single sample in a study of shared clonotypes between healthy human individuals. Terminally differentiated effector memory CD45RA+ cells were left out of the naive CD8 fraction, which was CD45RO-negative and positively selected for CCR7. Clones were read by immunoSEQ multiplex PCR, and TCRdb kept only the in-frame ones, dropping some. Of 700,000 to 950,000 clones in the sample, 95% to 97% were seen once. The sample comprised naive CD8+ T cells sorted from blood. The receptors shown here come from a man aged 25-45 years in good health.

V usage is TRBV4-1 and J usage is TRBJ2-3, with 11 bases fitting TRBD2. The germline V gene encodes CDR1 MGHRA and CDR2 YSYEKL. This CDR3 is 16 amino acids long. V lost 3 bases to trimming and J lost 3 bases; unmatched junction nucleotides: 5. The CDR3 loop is CASSHASGRPTDTQYF. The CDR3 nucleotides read TGCGCCAGCAGCCATGCTAGCGGGAGGCCTACAGATACGCAGTATTTT.

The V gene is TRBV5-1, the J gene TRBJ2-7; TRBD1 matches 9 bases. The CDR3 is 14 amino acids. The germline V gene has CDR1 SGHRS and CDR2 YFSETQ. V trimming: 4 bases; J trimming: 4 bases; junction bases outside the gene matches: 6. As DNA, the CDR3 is TGCGCCAGCAGCCCATGGACAGGGGATTACGAGCAGTACTTC. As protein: CASSPWTGDYEQYF.

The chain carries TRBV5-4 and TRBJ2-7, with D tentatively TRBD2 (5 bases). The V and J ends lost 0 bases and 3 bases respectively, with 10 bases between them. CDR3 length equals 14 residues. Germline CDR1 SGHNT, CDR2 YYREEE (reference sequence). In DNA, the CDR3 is TGTGCCAGCAGCTTGGTGGTCGGGGACTACGAGCAGTACTTC. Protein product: CASSLVVGDYEQYF.

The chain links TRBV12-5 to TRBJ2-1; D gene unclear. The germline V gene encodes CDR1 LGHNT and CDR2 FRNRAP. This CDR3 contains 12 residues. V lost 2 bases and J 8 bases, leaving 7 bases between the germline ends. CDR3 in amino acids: CASGLRLHEQFF. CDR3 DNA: TGTGCTAGTGGTTTGCGTTTGCATGAGCAGTTCTTC.

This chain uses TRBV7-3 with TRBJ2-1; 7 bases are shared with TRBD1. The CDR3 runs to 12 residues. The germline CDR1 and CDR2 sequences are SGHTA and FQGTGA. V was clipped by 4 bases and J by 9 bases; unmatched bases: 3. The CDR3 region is CASSYDRAEQFF. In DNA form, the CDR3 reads TGTGCCAGCAGCTACGACAGGGCTGAGCAGTTCTTC.

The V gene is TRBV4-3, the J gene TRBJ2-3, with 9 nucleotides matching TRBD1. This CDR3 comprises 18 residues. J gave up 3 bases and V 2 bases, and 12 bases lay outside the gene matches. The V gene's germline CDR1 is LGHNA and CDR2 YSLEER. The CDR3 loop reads CASSQSLVGTGSTDTQYF. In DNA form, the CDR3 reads TGCGCCAGCAGCCAATCCTTGGTTGGGACAGGGAGTACAGATACGCAGTATTTT.

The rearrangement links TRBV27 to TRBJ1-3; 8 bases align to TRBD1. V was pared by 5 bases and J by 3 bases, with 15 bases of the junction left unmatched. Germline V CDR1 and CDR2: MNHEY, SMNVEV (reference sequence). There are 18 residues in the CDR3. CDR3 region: CASSLLTPTGVGGNTIYF. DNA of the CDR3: TGTGCCAGCAGTCTCCTCACACCGACAGGGGTTGGTGGAAACACCATATATTTT.

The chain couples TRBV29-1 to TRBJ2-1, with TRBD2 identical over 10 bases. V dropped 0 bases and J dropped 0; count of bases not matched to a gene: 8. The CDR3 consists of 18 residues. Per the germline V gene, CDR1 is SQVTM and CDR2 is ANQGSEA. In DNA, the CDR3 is TGCAGCGTTGAAGATGTACTAGCGGGACGCACCTCCTACAATGAGCAGTTCTTC. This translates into CSVEDVLAGRTSYNEQFF.

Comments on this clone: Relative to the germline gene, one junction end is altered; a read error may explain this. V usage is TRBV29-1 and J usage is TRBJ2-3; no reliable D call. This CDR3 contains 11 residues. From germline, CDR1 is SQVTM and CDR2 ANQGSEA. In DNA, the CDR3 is TGCAGCGCCTTAGCAACGGATAAGCAGTATTTT. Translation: CSALATDKQYF.

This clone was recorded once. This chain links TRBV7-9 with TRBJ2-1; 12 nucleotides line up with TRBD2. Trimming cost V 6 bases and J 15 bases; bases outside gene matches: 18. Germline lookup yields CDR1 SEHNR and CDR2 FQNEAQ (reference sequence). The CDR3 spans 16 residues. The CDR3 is CASSSLETSGSPRPFF. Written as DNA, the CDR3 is TGTGCCAGCAGTTCCTTAGAGACTAGCGGGAGCCCAAGGCCGTTCTTC.

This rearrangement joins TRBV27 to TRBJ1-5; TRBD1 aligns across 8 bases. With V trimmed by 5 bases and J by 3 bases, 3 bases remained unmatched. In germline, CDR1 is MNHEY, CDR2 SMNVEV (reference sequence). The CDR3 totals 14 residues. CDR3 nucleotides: TGTGCCAGCAGTGGACAGGGTAACAATCAGCCCCAGCATTTT. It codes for CASSGQGNNQPQHF.

The CDR3 DNA is TGTGCCAGCACCCCGGTGGTGGGGGCCGATCAAGAGACCCAGTACTTC. It is translated as CASTPVVGADQETQYF. The gene calls are TRBV9 and TRBJ2-5; weak D call: TRBD1 (6 bases). The CDR3 consists of 16 residues. Germline CDR1 SGDLS, CDR2 YYNGEE. V was shortened by 6 bases and J by 2 bases, with 20 bases between the two germline ends.

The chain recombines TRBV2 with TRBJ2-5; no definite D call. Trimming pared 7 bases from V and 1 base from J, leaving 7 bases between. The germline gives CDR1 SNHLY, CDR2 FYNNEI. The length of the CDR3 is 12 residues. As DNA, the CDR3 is TGTGCCAGCAATAGTATCCAAGAGACCCAGTACTTC. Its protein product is CASNSIQETQYF.

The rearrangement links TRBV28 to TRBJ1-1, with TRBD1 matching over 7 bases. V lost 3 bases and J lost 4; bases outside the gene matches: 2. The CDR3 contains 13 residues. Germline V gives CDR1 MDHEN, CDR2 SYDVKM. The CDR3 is CASSLTGITEAFF. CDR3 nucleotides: TGTGCCAGCAGTTTGACAGGGATCACTGAAGCTTTCTTT.

As DNA, the CDR3 is TGTGCCAGTATGAGGACACTCACAGATACGCAGTATTTT. This translates into CASMRTLTDTQYF. This chain uses TRBV19 with TRBJ2-3; D possibly corresponds to TRBD1 (5 bases). The germline CDR1 and CDR2 sequences are LNHDA and SQIVND (reference sequence). The CDR3 is 13 amino acids. Trimming pared 7 bases from V and 2 bases from J, leaving 10 bases between.